This TCR beta chain was profiled in a study of cytomegalovirus exposure and HLA in healthy donors. A word on this clone: The target antigen is unknown.

Findings and limits, study-wide: Specificity of a few CMV-associated chains for CMV antigens was verified in vitro. The study flagged approximately 180 TCR beta chains as cytomegalovirus-associated. Presence/absence analysis assumed near-uniform sequencing depth across donors.

The germline CDR1 and CDR2 sequences are ENHRY and SYGVKD. The CDR3 sequence is 16 residues long. V was pared by 2 bases and J by 7 bases, with 11 bases of the junction left unmatched. The primer mix had 60 Vbeta and 13 Jbeta primers. In the study's own analysis: Per a later analysis, the number of unique TCR beta chains was about 78 million, of which 9 million to 14 million were shared. Sequencing used immunoSEQ multiplex PCR; TCRdb keeps in-frame clones, though not all of them. V and J calls and clone size are those listed in that table; D and trimming were worked out from the DNA. This sample carries 100,000 to 150,000 clones, 77% of them seen once, and the ten largest clones take 4.2%.

The V and J genes are TRBV10-3 and TRBJ1-2, with TRBD1 matching over 9 bases. This clonotype was sampled from a male donor in good health and CMV-seropositive. The sequenced material came from PBMCs. CDR3 sequence (DNA): TGTGCCATCAGTGAGACTTTGGACAGGGGCCCTAGTGGCTACACCTTC. Amino acid sequence: CAISETLDRGPSGYTF.